The clone carrying this TCR beta chain appeared many times. Its cognate antigen is unknown. Isolation of PBMCs was performed on around 9.4 ml fresh peripheral blood. Trimming removed 6 bases at V and 4 bases at J, with 12 bases between. Germline-derived CDR1 and CDR2 are SNHLY and FYNNEI. This CDR3 has 13 amino acids. This sample was taken from a study of T cells in Graves' hyperthyroidism and ophthalmopathy. Study findings and constraints: Ophthalmopathy was identified by the model a median around 6 months ahead of onset.

Amplified regions were TCR beta CDR3 sequences from RNA transcripts. A first-round RT-PCR of the TCR CDR3 used the HTBI primer set. TCRdb re-called the multiplex PCR reads through MiXCR, storing one row per CDR3 protein. The sample carries roughly 300,000 distinct CDR3 sequences, around 23% recorded once. This receptor was obtained from a woman between 45 and 65 years old with Graves' hyperthyroidism. Sequenced: blood. The V and J genes are TRBV2 and TRBJ2-5; D possibly corresponds to TRBD1 (5 bases). CDR3 nucleotide sequence: TGTGCCAGCAGAGACCAGGGCCGAGAGACCCAGTACTTC. This gives the protein CASRDQGRETQYF.